This TCR beta chain was captured by sequencing in a study of shared clonotypes between healthy human individuals (dated by TCRdb to 2020 to 2021). Notes on the research overall: A couple of women and three men aged 18 to 49 years were included in the cohort. To estimate repertoire size and how much clonotype sharing occurs between individuals, the study deeply sequenced the blood TCR repertoires of five healthy adults. For each donor, three plates each were used for CD4 naive and CD4 memory, two plates were used for CD8 naive, and one plate was used for CD8 memory. Libraries were prepared and TCR repertoires were sequenced by different laboratories using diverse techniques, in order to increase sequencing depth and limit assay-specific biases. Between about 0.8 and 9 billion PBMCs per donor were obtained by leukapheresis.

The investigation overall reported the following: Sampling was restricted to blood, and TCR repertoires in tissues likely differ from the TCR repertoires found in blood. Estimated clonotype richness was generally larger for naive than for memory subsets. The genetic and exposure-history diversity represented was limited by the small number of donors. Even with the large sequencing depth, rarefaction of the sorted-subset datasets indicated that sequencing was incomplete. Pairwise subsampling indicated that sequencing depth was expected to affect the degree of clonotype sharing among donors. Roughly 5.2% of naive CD4, around 4% of naive CD8, 2.3% of memory CD4, and 0.4% of memory CD8 clonotypes were shared across several donors. Clonotypes shared by all four sorted-subset donors showed higher generation probabilities than non-shared clonotypes.

CDR1 and CDR2 are drawn from the germline V gene: MDHEN, SYDVKM. The V end gives up 1 base and the J end 6 bases, leaving 19 bases in the junction not matched to a gene. The CDR3, cysteine through phenylalanine, is 19 amino acids long. The kept DNA is CDR3 alone, 57 bases in frame from the first base. Using the deep immunoSEQ assay, multiplex PCR amplified TCR CDR3 regions from genomic DNA. Extracted genomic DNA from each cell subset was distributed evenly across all wells of several immunoSEQ 96-well plates, and each plate was treated as a replicate. For sorted subsets, approximately 200 ng of genomic DNA, equivalent to 30,000 or so T cell genomes, went into each replicate PCR. Purified libraries were measured with a Qubit 3.0 fluorometer, size-checked on a Bioanalyzer 2100, and measured again with the KAPA Library Quantification kit. Every immunoSEQ 96-well plate was sequenced on a dedicated single-read 150-cycle Illumina NextSeq 550 flow cell. As for how the authors treated the data: Because the immunoSEQ output included only junctional sequences and no quality scores, the filtering could not be the same as the filtering used for full-length reads. To assign V/J genes and CDR3, sequences were annotated against IMGT germline references using PyIR, a Python wrapper for IgBLAST v1.9. Reads were filtered out if the reads had weak V/J assignments (E-value above 1e-6), no CDR3, stop codons, out-of-frame junctions, or ambiguous translated residues. V3J clonotypes were defined by identical inferred V gene, J gene, and CDR3 amino acid sequence. Percentage overlap between repertoires was computed as shared unique clonotypes divided by the size of the smaller repertoire. Three approaches were used to assess repertoire richness: RTK rarefaction, the Chao1 estimator, and Recon v2.1 estimates of unobserved clonotypes. OLGA was used to compute generation probabilities for all TCRbeta clonotypes that the gDNA method yielded from several donors. TCRdb mirrors the immuneACCESS table, restricted to in-frame sequences. Some clones are absent from its copies; in checked studies, under half trace to an unresolved V gene, and the reason for the others is unknown. D and trimming were read from the DNA, whereas the V and J calls and clone size are those reported in that table. For this sample there are millions of clones; 95% appear just once. The ten largest clones capture 0.1% to 0.15% of the sample.

Comments on this clone: The antigen it binds to is not known. Base quality data are lacking; no much larger clone is found one base away.

The donors were healthy, HIV-negative adults who had no recently reported acute infections or vaccinations. Every donor was a Caucasian adult living in Nashville, Tennessee, USA. CD4+ T cells were enriched by magnetic negative selection, after which naive cells were positively selected on CD45RA and the negative fraction was taken as the memory subset. Blood was collected by leukapheresis, and PBMCs were isolated by Ficoll-Histopaque density gradient centrifugation and then cryopreserved in liquid nitrogen vapor phase. Analytical flow cytometry was used to check the purity and quantity of each magnetically sorted T cell population. Genomic DNA was isolated from every sorted fraction and measured by UV absorbance on a Nanodrop 2000c.

This sequence originates from a man between 18 and 35 years old in good health. Sample: naive CD4+ T cells sorted from blood. Read against the paper, the sample's cell subset or site label means: CD45RA+ positively selected. Rearrangement joined TRBV28 to TRBJ2-7; the junction holds 9 bases that match TRBD1. The CDR3 reads CASSLSPQGALGPPTEQYF. The nucleotide sequence reads as follows: TGTGCCAGCAGTTTATCCCCACAGGGGGCGCTGGGGCCCCCCACCGAGCAGTACTTC.